The rows below give T cell receptor beta chains drawn from one sample of a study of T cells after posttransplantation cyclophosphamide. Only in-frame clones appear in the TCRdb table, and some are missing; sequencing was by immunoSEQ multiplex PCR. The sample consists of tens of thousands of clones, around 94% of them appearing once. The specimen was PBMCs. The receptor source for this set is a woman younger than 45 in good health and a related stem cell transplant donor. The CDR3 runs from the conserved cysteine through the conserved F or W. The D gene is left open where the match is weak. Part of the rows lack a size; the others show once, few, many or a class for expanded clones.

clone_size	j_call	v_call	d_call	cdr3_nt	cdr3_aa
NA	TRBJ1-1	TRBV19	NA	TGTGCCAGTAGTATAGAGGCAGGGATGGTCACTGAAGCTTTCTTT	CASSIEAGMVTEAFF
NA	TRBJ1-2	TRBV6-5	NA	TGTGCCAGCAGTTACTCTGTCGGGATGGGTGGCTACACCTTC	CASSYSVGMGGYTF
NA	TRBJ1-3	TRBV18	NA	TGTGCCAGCTCACCTAAGACACAGGGCTCTGGAAACACCATATATTTT	CASSPKTQGSGNTIYF
NA	TRBJ1-2	TRBV27	NA	TGTGCCAGCAGTTCCCCACAGGGAGTCGGCGGCTACACCTTC	CASSSPQGVGGYTF
NA	TRBJ1-1	TRBV19	NA	TGTGCCAGTGCAAGGGGCACTGAAGCTTTCTTT	CASARGTEAFF
NA	TRBJ2-1	TRBV7-6	TRBD2	TGTGCCAGCAGCAGGACTAGCGGGGGGGGCCCCTACAATGAGCAGTTCTTC	CASSRTSGGGPYNEQFF
NA	TRBJ2-5	TRBV11-1	TRBD2	TGTGCCAGCAGTCGCTCTAGCGGGGGGGCCCAGGAGACCCAGTACTTC	CASSRSSGGAQETQYF
NA	TRBJ1-1	TRBV5-1	TRBD1	TGCGCCAGCAGCCCTAGCACAGGGGGAGGGCGTGAAGCTTTCTTT	CASSPSTGGGREAFF
NA	TRBJ1-2	TRBV14	TRBD1	TGTGCCAGCAGCCAATCTATAGGACAGGGGAGCGGCTACACCTTC	CASSQSIGQGSGYTF
few	TRBJ2-3	TRBV29-1	TRBD2	TGCAGCACCCTCCGGGAGGGGTGGACAGATACGCAGTATTTT	CSTLREGWTDTQYF
NA	TRBJ1-6	TRBV7-2	TRBD1	TGTGCCAGCAGCTTAGCTATAGGGACAGGGGGGTCACCCCTCCACTTT	CASSLAIGTGGSPLHF
NA	TRBJ2-5	TRBV25-1	TRBD2	TGTGCCAGCAGGGGTTCTGGCGGGGGGCCGGGGGAGACCCAGTACTTC	CASRGSGGGPGETQYF
few	TRBJ2-7	TRBV2	NA	TGTGCCAGCACCGCAGGCAACGGATACGAGCAGTACTTC	CASTAGNGYEQYF
NA	TRBJ1-1	TRBV27	NA	TGTGCCAGCAGTTTTGCAGAGAACACTGAAGCTTTCTTT	CASSFAENTEAFF
NA	TRBJ2-1	TRBV5-6	TRBD2	TGTGCCAGCAGAACCTTTAGCGGGGGGCCCTACAATGAGCAGTTCTTC	CASRTFSGGPYNEQFF
NA	TRBJ2-7	TRBV30	NA	TGTGCCTGGACCCTCGGGAAGGGTATTGAATACGAGCAGTACTTC	CAWTLGKGIEYEQYF
NA	TRBJ1-3	TRBV30	NA	TGTGCCTGGGCGGCGGATAGGTCTGGAAACACCATATATTTT	CAWAADRSGNTIYF
NA	TRBJ2-1	TRBV6-4	TRBD1	TGTGCCAGCAGTAAGGGACAGGGGCCGTACAATGAGCAGTTCTTC	CASSKGQGPYNEQFF
NA	TRBJ2-3	TRBV5-1	TRBD2	TGCGCCAGCAGCATTCTAGCGGGGGAAGATACGCAGTATTTT	CASSILAGEDTQYF
once	TRBJ1-4	TRBV4-3	TRBD1	TGCGCCAGCAGCGGCCGGGACAGGGGAGTGTTGGGGTATGAAAAACTGTTTTTT	CASSGRDRGVLGYEKLFF
once	TRBJ2-1	TRBV9	NA	TGTGCCAGCAGCCCCCGAGGGAGCGGCAATGAGCAGTTCTTC	CASSPRGSGNEQFF
NA	TRBJ2-3	TRBV6-5	NA	TGTGCCAGCAGTTACGACTACGGGGATACGCAGTATTTT	CASSYDYGDTQYF
NA	TRBJ2-2	TRBV6-1	NA	TGTGCCAGCACTTCCCGTCCCGGGGAGCTGTTTTTT	CASTSRPGELFF
NA	TRBJ2-2	TRBV7-2	TRBD1	TGTGCCAGCAGATGGGGGGACAGGGACACCGGGGAGCTGTTTTTT	CASRWGDRDTGELFF
NA	TRBJ2-7	TRBV2	NA	TGTGCCAGCAGGAATGGACAGACCTACGCCTACGAGCAGTACTTC	CASRNGQTYAYEQYF
NA	TRBJ1-2	TRBV7-2	TRBD1	TGTGCCAGCAGCTTCCGGGACAGTCGGGGCTACACCTTC	CASSFRDSRGYTF
NA	TRBJ2-2	TRBV7-3	NA	TGTGCCAGCAGCTTAAGGGGCCCGAACACCGGGGAGCTGTTTTTT	CASSLRGPNTGELFF
NA	TRBJ1-5	TRBV30	TRBD1	TGTGCCTGGAGAGGAGGGACAGGGGGTAATCAGCCCCAGCATTTT	CAWRGGTGGNQPQHF
few	TRBJ2-7	TRBV7-2	TRBD1	TGTGCCAGCAGCATACGTGCGACAGGGGGCTACGAGCAGTACTTC	CASSIRATGGYEQYF
NA	TRBJ2-7	TRBV5-6	NA	TGTGCCAGCAGCCTAGCCAGCAACGAGCAGTACTTC	CASSLASNEQYF
NA	TRBJ2-1	TRBV13	TRBD2	TGTGCCAGCAGCCGAATTAGCGGGGGCAATGAGCAGTTCTTC	CASSRISGGNEQFF